These T cell receptor beta chains were read from a single sample in a study of lymphopenia after photon versus proton radiotherapy. Repertoires were generated with immunoSEQ multiplex PCR, while TCRdb's copy carries only in-frame clones and drops some. The profile shows roughly 58,000 clones, 87% of them singletons. The starting material was peripheral blood, obtained from a patient treated with proton-based radiotherapy. The receptors derive from a man older than 75 with esophageal cancer. The CDR3 runs from the conserved cysteine through the conserved F or W.

15 | TRBV10-2 | CASLRLGVLGETQYF
16 | TRBV5-6 | CASSPGLAASTDTQYF
15 | TRBV25-1 | CASSARLDSTDTQYF
16 | TRBV4-3 | CASSQQIPTITDTQYF
16 | TRBV7-2 | CASSLVAGSSYNEQFF
15 | TRBV5-1 | CASSQGLRGANVLTF
14 | TRBV11-2 | CASSLTGLNTEAFF
14 | TRBV4-1 | CASSQERSQETQYF
14 | TRBV7-2 | CASSLEWGNYGYTF
14 | TRBV5-5 | CASSLAMTDNGYTF
17 | TRBV7-7 | CASSLPTRARPRETQYF